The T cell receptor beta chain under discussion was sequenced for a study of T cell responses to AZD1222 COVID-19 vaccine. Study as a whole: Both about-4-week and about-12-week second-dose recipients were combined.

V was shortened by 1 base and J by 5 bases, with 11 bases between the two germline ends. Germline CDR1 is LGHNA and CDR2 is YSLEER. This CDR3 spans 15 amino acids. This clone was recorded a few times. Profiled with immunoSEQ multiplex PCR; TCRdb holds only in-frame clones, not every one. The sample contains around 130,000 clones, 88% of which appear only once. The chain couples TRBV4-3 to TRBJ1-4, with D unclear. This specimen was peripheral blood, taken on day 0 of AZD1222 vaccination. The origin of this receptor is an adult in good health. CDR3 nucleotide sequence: TGCGCCAGCAGCCAAGGAGGAGTCTCAAATGAAAAACTGTTTTTT. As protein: CASSQGGVSNEKLFF.